This TCR beta chain was identified during a study of vaccination and CD4 T cells after COVID-19 (dated by TCRdb to 2022 to 2024). Some background on the complete study: Six males and four females were included in the convalescent cohort, with two Hispanic individuals, seven Caucasians, two Asians and one multiracial person represented. Two doses of either the Pfizer-BioNTech BNT162b2 vaccine (n=8) or the Moderna mRNA-1273 vaccine (n=2) were administered to participants. Post-COVID blood samples from convalescent patients were collected a median of about 110 days after diagnosis, with a range of roughly 35 to 180 days. Post-vaccine blood samples were taken a median of around 70 days after the second vaccine dose, with a range of about 13 to 250 days. For stimulating the cultures, overlapping spike peptide pools were used, derived from SARS-CoV-2 as well as from the common cold coronaviruses HCoV-NL63, HCoV-OC43 and HCoV-229E. As controls, cultures received a CEFX viral epitope pool (the positive control), an HIV-1 Nef peptide pool (the negative control), or no peptide at all. In ten to eleven COVID-19 convalescent patients and a handful of infection-naive healthy vaccine recipients, the spike-specific CD4+ TCR repertoire before mRNA vaccination was compared with the repertoire after mRNA vaccination. An earlier paper using these donors assessed, at the TCR clonotype level, memory CD4+ T cell crossreactivity between SARS-CoV-2 and common cold coronavirus spike proteins. What the work shows at the level of the full study, not this receptor alone: Among convalescent patients, a median 86.3% of the SARS-CoV-2-reactive clones seen after vaccination appeared only after vaccination, which suggests priming specific to the vaccine. Although the median number of SARS-CoV-2-reactive clonotypes went up from approximately 20 after infection to 35 to 40 after vaccination, the increase was not significant. Of the vaccine-specific clones in convalescent patients, 304 of 307, or nearly all, reacted only to SARS-CoV-2 spike and did not cross-react with common cold coronaviruses. The study included relatively few convalescent patients and did not analyze early timepoints after natural infection.

Here V drops 3 bases and J drops 10 bases, and the junction holds 7 bases not matched to any gene. CDR1 and CDR2 are drawn from the germline V gene: MNHNS, SASEGT. Its CDR3 holds 15 amino acids, cysteine through phenylalanine. Just CDR3 DNA is preserved here, 45 bases in frame from base 1. The library was obtained by PCR. DNA from cultured CD4+ T cells underwent TCR sequencing with the Oncomine TCR Beta short-read assay at the Johns Hopkins FTIC core. The QIAamp micro DNA kit was used to extract genomic DNA from the cultured CD4+ T cells. Oncomine TCR Beta libraries made from cultured CD4+ T cells were pooled using unique dual indexes and sequenced on an Illumina iSeq 100. The source study handled its data this way. Non-productive sequences were removed, and CDR3s not starting with C, not ending with F or W, or shorter than 7 amino acids were discarded. The MANAFEST web application was used to identify antigen-specific clonotypes by comparing peptide-stimulated wells against reference wells and other culture wells. An FDR below 0.05, an odds ratio above 5, and a productive frequency above 0.1% in at least two of three replicate wells were required for clones to be considered positive. A clonotype counted as cross-reactive if it showed significant expansion both in the SARS-CoV-2 spike wells and in at least one common cold coronavirus spike condition. CDR3 homology was assessed with Levenshtein distances (stringdist) and unrooted phylogenetic trees (ape) in R version 3.6.1. TCRdb took the public reads, trimmed them with fastp at Q25, ran MiXCR for clone calling and kept in-frame beta chains. For every CDR3 protein sequence, its rows merge into one entry that carries the most common genes and DNA. The V and J calls here are based on TCRdb, not the publication. This sample holds fewer than 10,000 distinct CDR3 sequences; around 31% were observed only once. The top ten hold more than 20% of the sample.

On this clonotype: This receptor's antigen is unknown. Within one base of it there is no much larger clone, and no base qualities were kept.

The meaning of the sample's treatment or condition label: roughly 10-day PBMC culture with coronavirus spike peptide pools or control peptides (ViraFEST assay). CD4+ T cells from unexposed donors were collected before the COVID-19 pandemic (2011-2018). The ViraFEST assay was used in the study, in which antigen-specific T cells were expanded with peptide pools and expanded clonotypes were subsequently identified by TCR sequencing. About 2 million PBMCs per well were cultured in IMDM with roughly 4.8% human AB serum and 9 to 10 IU/ml IL-2, plus 10 ug/ml peptide pools. Half of the culture medium was replaced with fresh IL-2-containing medium on days 3 and 7. After around 11 days of culture, CD4+ T cells were isolated by negative selection using the EasySep CD4+ T cell isolation kit. As cell numbers permitted, CD4+ T cells from unexposed donors were tested for reactivity to SARS-CoV-2 S and N and to four common cold coronavirus spike pools. Ficoll-Paque Plus gradient centrifugation was used to isolate PBMCs from whole blood, and the isolated PBMCs were then either used fresh or cryopreserved at -140C. In general, triplicate wells were set up for every culture condition. The leukapheresis product for the unexposed donors was obtained through commercial purchase.

Sequenced material: CD4+ T cells from blood, cultured in vitro. The V and J genes are TRBV6-1 and TRBJ1-6, and 9 junction bases match TRBD1. This sequence was found in a human donor in good health. The CDR3 protein: CASSEPGQGGSPLHF. The nucleotide sequence reads as follows: TGTGCCAGCAGTGAGCCGGGACAGGGAGGATCACCCCTCCACTTT.